The TCR beta chain under discussion was sequenced for a study of cytomegalovirus exposure and HLA in healthy donors. The CDR3 sequence is 15 residues long. From germline, CDR1 is LNHDA and CDR2 SQIVND (reference sequence). Trimming took off 4 bases at V and 5 bases at J, with 15 bases between the two ends. This PCR relied on a set of 60 Vbeta primers and 13 Jbeta primers. Repertoires were generated with immunoSEQ multiplex PCR, while TCRdb's copy carries only in-frame clones and drops some. The table lists 200,000 to 250,000 clones, 70% to 80% of them singletons. This chain joins TRBV19 and TRBJ1-5; D perhaps matches TRBD1 (6 bases). The clonotype originates from a woman aged 55-69 years in good health and CMV-seropositive. Sequencing was carried out using PBMCs. For the CDR3, the DNA is TGTGCCAGTAGTAACACCGGGACAAGATATCAGCCCCAGCATTTT. This codes for CASSNTGTRYQPQHF. The variable domain in full, completed from reference TRBV19 and TRBJ1-5, reads DGGITQSPKYLFRKEGQNVTLSCEQNLNHDAMYWYRQDPGQGLRLIYYSQIVNDFQKGDIAEGYSVSREKKESFPLTVTSAQKNPTAFYLCASSNTGTRYQPQHFGDGTRLSIL.